This T cell receptor beta chain was sequenced in a study of T cell responses to AZD1222 COVID-19 vaccine. Study-wide findings and caveats: Spike-specific TCR breadth and depth both grew after two AZD1222 doses.

Details on this clone: As yet, its antigen is unknown.

The CDR3 runs 12 residues. Germline V gene data show CDR1 as SEHNR and CDR2 as FQNEAQ (reference sequence). V lost 5 bases and J 4 bases, leaving 5 bases between the germline ends. Libraries were prepared by immunoSEQ multiplex PCR; TCRdb keeps only in-frame clonotypes and omits some of them. The sample has some 79,000 clones, about 78% seen once. V usage is TRBV7-9 and J usage is TRBJ1-4; D is unresolved. The sequences come from peripheral blood, collected 28 days after the second AZD1222 dose. This TCR derives from an adult who received the AZD1222 COVID-19 vaccine. The CDR3 here is CASSLFNEKLFF. In nucleotides, the CDR3 is TGTGCCAGCAGCCTATTTAATGAAAAACTGTTTTTT.